This is a list of T cell receptor beta chains from one sample in a study of cytomegalovirus exposure and HLA in healthy donors. Sequencing was performed with immunoSEQ multiplex PCR; in TCRdb, only in-frame clones are kept and a portion is missing. Among about 50,000 clones listed, about 84% were seen once. The sequencing input was PBMCs. These receptors were collected from a man aged 25 to 40 in good health and CMV-seronegative. CDR3s include the opening cysteine and the closing phenylalanine or tryptophan. The order of the fields is V gene, D gene, clone size, J gene, CDR3 DNA, CDR3 protein. The D gene is left open where the match is weak. Clone size is not always given. Where it is, it says once, few, many or a class for expanded clones.

v_call: TRBV30; d_call: TRBD2; clone_size: .; j_call: TRBJ2-7; cdr3_nt: TGTGCCTGGAGTGTTGGCGGGAGCTCCTACGAGCAGTACTTC; cdr3_aa: CAWSVGGSSYEQYF
v_call: TRBV7-2; d_call: .; clone_size: once; j_call: TRBJ1-1; cdr3_nt: TGTGCCAGCAGCTTAGTCCGGAGGAACACTGAAGCTTTCTTT; cdr3_aa: CASSLVRRNTEAFF
v_call: TRBV7-6; d_call: .; clone_size: .; j_call: TRBJ1-3; cdr3_nt: TGTGCCAGCAGCCAAGGAAACACCATATATTTT; cdr3_aa: CASSQGNTIYF
v_call: TRBV5-1; d_call: TRBD2; clone_size: few; j_call: TRBJ2-3; cdr3_nt: TGCGCCAGCAGCTTAGGGGGGACTTGGAGCGGGGGGTACCAAGATACGCAGTATTTT; cdr3_aa: CASSLGGTWSGGYQDTQYF
v_call: TRBV30; d_call: .; clone_size: .; j_call: TRBJ1-2; cdr3_nt: TGTGCCTGGACCCCGGCTAACTATGGCTACACCTTC; cdr3_aa: CAWTPANYGYTF
v_call: TRBV5-1; d_call: TRBD1; clone_size: .; j_call: TRBJ2-1; cdr3_nt: TGCGCCAGCAGCTTGGGATGGGGACAGGGGAATATCAATGAGCAGTTCTTC; cdr3_aa: CASSLGWGQGNINEQFF
v_call: TRBV27; d_call: TRBD2; clone_size: once; j_call: TRBJ2-5; cdr3_nt: TGTGCCAGCAGAAACGGACTAGCGGGAAGGGAGACCCAGTACTTC; cdr3_aa: CASRNGLAGRETQYF
v_call: TRBV7-2; d_call: TRBD1; clone_size: .; j_call: TRBJ1-1; cdr3_nt: TGTGCCAGCAGCTCCGACAGGGGGCATAGAAACACTGAAGCTTTCTTT; cdr3_aa: CASSSDRGHRNTEAFF
v_call: TRBV18; d_call: .; clone_size: .; j_call: TRBJ2-1; cdr3_nt: TGTGCCAGCTCACGTGAACAGGGTCGGGGCAATGAGCAGTTCTTC; cdr3_aa: CASSREQGRGNEQFF
v_call: TRBV5-1; d_call: .; clone_size: .; j_call: TRBJ1-1; cdr3_nt: TGCGCCAGCAGCATGGACCTTAGGGGTCTGAACACTGAAGCTTTCTTT; cdr3_aa: CASSMDLRGLNTEAFF
v_call: TRBV2; d_call: .; clone_size: .; j_call: TRBJ1-5; cdr3_nt: TGTGCCAGCATGGGGCTGGAGAGCAATCAGCCCCAGCATTTT; cdr3_aa: CASMGLESNQPQHF
v_call: TRBV6-4; d_call: TRBD2; clone_size: .; j_call: TRBJ2-2; cdr3_nt: TGTGCCAGCAGTGACCCCGCGGGGGGGACCGGGGAGCTGTTTTTT; cdr3_aa: CASSDPAGGTGELFF
v_call: TRBV4-3; d_call: .; clone_size: .; j_call: TRBJ2-7; cdr3_nt: TGCGCCAGCAGCCAAGATAGCTGGGGGCGTAAGTACTTC; cdr3_aa: CASSQDSWGRKYF
v_call: TRBV5-1; d_call: .; clone_size: .; j_call: TRBJ1-3; cdr3_nt: TGCGCCAGCAGCTGGGGACAAGACTCTGGAAACACCATATATTTT; cdr3_aa: CASSWGQDSGNTIYF
v_call: TRBV10-3; d_call: TRBD1; clone_size: .; j_call: TRBJ2-7; cdr3_nt: TGTGCCATCAGCGGGGACAGGGTGAGGAACGAGCAGTACTTC; cdr3_aa: CAISGDRVRNEQYF
v_call: TRBV27; d_call: TRBD1; clone_size: .; j_call: TRBJ2-7; cdr3_nt: TGTGCCAGCAGGCGACCGGGACAGGCTACCTACGAGCAGTACTTC; cdr3_aa: CASRRPGQATYEQYF
v_call: TRBV18; d_call: TRBD1; clone_size: .; j_call: TRBJ2-7; cdr3_nt: TGTGCCAGCTCACCAAGGGGGCCGTACGAGCAGTACTTC; cdr3_aa: CASSPRGPYEQYF
v_call: TRBV7-9; d_call: TRBD1; clone_size: .; j_call: TRBJ1-1; cdr3_nt: TGTGCCAGCAGCCCGACAGGGGCGAACACTGAAGCTTTCTTT; cdr3_aa: CASSPTGANTEAFF
v_call: TRBV7-2; d_call: .; clone_size: once; j_call: TRBJ1-3; cdr3_nt: TGTGCCAGCAGCCGGACAGCTGGAAACACCATATATTTT; cdr3_aa: CASSRTAGNTIYF
v_call: TRBV6-1; d_call: .; clone_size: .; j_call: TRBJ2-7; cdr3_nt: TGTGCCAGCAGTGTCCCCGAATTTCGCCTGGCCCCCTACGAGCAGTACTTC; cdr3_aa: CASSVPEFRLAPYEQYF
v_call: TRBV4-2; d_call: TRBD1; clone_size: once; j_call: TRBJ2-1; cdr3_nt: TGTGCCAGCAGCCCAAATAAAGGGACAGGGGGAGATGAGCAGTTCTTC; cdr3_aa: CASSPNKGTGGDEQFF
v_call: TRBV29-1; d_call: TRBD2; clone_size: .; j_call: TRBJ2-2; cdr3_nt: TGCAGCGCCATATCGTGGCTAGCGGGGAGTGGCACCGGGGAGCTGTTTTTT; cdr3_aa: CSAISWLAGSGTGELFF